This TCR beta chain derives from a study of response to subunit inactivated influenza vaccine. Regarding the study as a whole: New T cells are recruited in small numbers by each seasonal influenza vaccination, according to the authors' suggestion.

MiXCR, run by TCRdb on the RT-PCR reads, gives a single entry per CDR3 protein. Of hundreds of thousands of distinct CDR3 sequences in the sample, approximately 14% were seen once. The germline gives CDR1 KGHSH, CDR2 LQKENI. The ends were cut back, 2 bases at V and 0 bases at J, with 4 bases in the middle. This CDR3 comprises 14 residues. This clonotype has at least ten counts. Its antigen is unidentified. This chain connects TRBV18 to TRBJ2-2; D not resolved. This TCR came from a man aged 45-60 years who received an inactivated influenza vaccine. The input for sequencing was PBMCs from blood, taken around 15 days before vaccination. CDR3: CASSPWANTGELFF. DNA for the CDR3: TGTGCCAGCTCACCATGGGCGAACACCGGGGAGCTGTTTTTT.